One and the same sample provided the 23 T cell receptor beta chains below, sequenced in a study of T-cell reconstitution after alpha-beta-depleted transplantation in children. This sample's TCRbeta library carried unique molecular identifier barcodes. TCRdb processed the PCR reads anew with MiXCR; each CDR3 protein has one entry. The repertoire holds roughly 310,000 distinct CDR3 sequences, 20% to 30% seen once, with approximately 9.9% in the top ten. The material sequenced was PBMCs, mostly from graft donor cells, taken 180 days after TCRalphabeta/CD19-depleted stem cell transplant. The receptors stem from a male patient younger than 18 who had a stem cell transplant for acute lymphoblastic leukemia, so the T cells may come from the graft donor.

This clonotype is a singleton in its sample. The V call is TRBV9, the J call TRBJ1-1; D gene uncertain. The CDR3 is made up of 14 amino acids. Between the trimmed V and J ends, which lost 0 bases and 5 bases, there was a span of 11 bases. Germline assignment: CDR1 SGDLS and CDR2 YYNGEE. The CDR3 loop is CASSVEVRRTEAFF. The DNA of the CDR3 is TGTGCCAGCAGCGTAGAGGTACGGCGGACTGAAGCTTTCTTT.

The chain links TRBV7-9 to TRBJ2-7, with TRBD1 matching 8 bases. The CDR3 length is 13 residues. Trimming cost V 5 bases and J 6 bases; bases outside gene matches: 6. In germline, CDR1 is SEHNR, CDR2 FQNEAQ (reference sequence). CDR3 amino acids: CASSPPDRAEQYF. The CDR3 DNA reads as TGTGCCAGCAGCCCGCCGGACAGGGCCGAGCAGTACTTC.

This chain uses TRBV20-1 with TRBJ2-2, with a weak D call TRBD1 (5 bases). CDR1 DFQATT and CDR2 SNEGSKA come from the germline V gene (reference sequence). The CDR3 covers 14 residues. V shed 6 bases and J shed 0 bases, with 11 bases lying between them. The CDR3 reads CSARQFANTGELFF. In nucleotides, the CDR3 is TGCAGTGCGAGACAGTTCGCGAACACCGGGGAGCTGTTTTTT.

A few counts support this clonotype. The chain employs TRBV27 and TRBJ2-3; 8 bases line up with TRBD2. The CDR3 has 14 residues. Germline V gene lookup returns CDR1 MNHEY and CDR2 SMNVEV (reference sequence). The J segment lost 8 bases and the V segment lost 2 bases, leaving 6 bases of the junction unmatched. CDR3 coding DNA: TGTGCCAGCAGTTTACTACTAGCGGATACTACGCAGTATTTT. This gives the protein CASSLLLADTTQYF.

V and J are TRBV7-9 and TRBJ2-5, with D possibly being TRBD2 (6 bases). The CDR3 runs 15 residues. Trimming left V 6 bases short and J 5 bases short, with 19 bases between. Germline CDR1 SEHNR, CDR2 FQNEAQ (reference sequence). The CDR3 spells CASRGGRSQPETQYF. CDR3 nucleotides: TGTGCCAGCAGGGGGGGTCGGTCACAGCCGGAGACCCAGTACTTC.

The CDR3 sequence: CASSLRPPGTGANVLTF. In DNA, the CDR3 is TGTGCCAGCTCACTGCGGCCCCCCGGGACTGGGGCCAACGTCCTGACTTTC. V and J are TRBV18 and TRBJ2-6; the D gene is possibly TRBD2 (5 bases). The CDR3 extends over 17 amino acids. V lost 4 bases and J lost 2, with 15 bases in between. In germline, CDR1 is KGHSH, CDR2 LQKENI.

This clonotype came up a few times. The gene calls are TRBV3-1 and TRBJ2-2, with D hard to call. This CDR3 contains 17 residues. V was clipped by 1 base and J by 0 bases, with 12 bases between them. CDR1 is LGHDT and CDR2 is YNNKEL in the germline V gene (reference sequence). The CDR3 bases are TGTGCCAGCAGCCAAGTTGGTCACTACGCGAACACCGGGGAGCTGTTTTTT. It specifies CASSQVGHYANTGELFF. Drawing the rest from reference TRBV3-1 and TRBJ2-2, the complete variable domain is DTAVSQTPKYLVTQMGNDKSIKCEQNLGHDTMYWYKQDSKKFLKIMFSYNNKELIINETVPNRFSPKSPDKAHLNLHINSLELGDSAVYFCASSQVGHYANTGELFFGEGSRLTVL.

This clonotype occurred a few times. The chain employs TRBV5-1 and TRBJ1-6; 9 bases line up with TRBD1. The CDR3 is 14 amino acids. Trimming took 0 bases from V and 9 from J; bases not matched to a gene: 1. Germline-derived CDR1 and CDR2 are SGHRS and YFSETQ. The CDR3 is CASSLVTGGSPLHF. The DNA for the CDR3 is TGCGCCAGCAGCTTGGTGACAGGGGGTTCACCCCTCCACTTT. The variable domain in full, with the rest retrieved from reference TRBV5-1 and TRBJ1-6, is KAGVTQTPRYLIKTRGQQVTLSCSPISGHRSVSWYQQTPGQGLQFLFEYFSETQRNKGNFPGRFSGRQFSNSRSEMNVSTLELGDSALYLCASSLVTGGSPLHFGNGTRLTVT.

The genes are TRBV3-1 and TRBJ1-5, with 7 nucleotides matching TRBD1. This CDR3 has 15 amino acids. Looked up from germline, CDR1 is LGHDT and CDR2 is YNNKEL (reference sequence). The junction had 8 bases not matched to a gene; V was cut back by 3 bases and J by 6 bases. The CDR3 sequence: CASSQTGNFIQPQHF. In nucleotides, the CDR3 is TGTGCCAGCAGCCAGACAGGGAACTTTATTCAGCCCCAGCATTTT. The full variable domain, in which reference TRBV3-1 and TRBJ1-5 provide the parts outside the CDR3, is DTAVSQTPKYLVTQMGNDKSIKCEQNLGHDTMYWYKQDSKKFLKIMFSYNNKELIINETVPNRFSPKSPDKAHLNLHINSLELGDSAVYFCASSQTGNFIQPQHFGDGTRLSIL.

This chain joins TRBV4-1 and TRBJ1-2; D gene uncertain. V was trimmed by 1 base and J by 6 bases, leaving 12 bases between them. CDR1 MGHRA and CDR2 YSYEKL come from the germline V gene. This CDR3 has 14 residues. The CDR3 reads CASSQGPRYDGYTF. The CDR3 region has the DNA TGCGCCAGCAGCCAAGGACCGCGATATGATGGCTACACCTTC.

The chain links TRBV6-5 to TRBJ1-1; D gene unclear. The V gene lost 2 bases and the J gene lost 6 bases, with 13 bases spanning the gap. From germline, CDR1 is MNHEY and CDR2 SVGAGI. There are 14 residues in the CDR3. This CDR3 reads CASSYVRLNAEAFF. The CDR3 DNA is TGTGCCAGCAGTTACGTCAGATTAAACGCTGAAGCTTTCTTT.

This clonotype occurred a few times. V is TRBV5-1 and J is TRBJ2-7; 12 bases agree with TRBD2. Trimming removed 0 bases from V and 5 bases from J; junction bases left unmatched: 12. Germline V CDR1 and CDR2: SGHRS, YFSETQ. The CDR3 loop spans 18 amino acids. CDR3 coding DNA: TGCGCCAGCAGCTTGGAATCACCACGGACTAGCGGGACTGACGAGCAGTACTTC. Translating gives CASSLESPRTSGTDEQYF.

This clonotype has only a few counts. The chain has TRBV5-1 and TRBJ1-2, with no clear D. Germline CDR1 reads SGHRS; CDR2 reads YFSETQ. The V end was cut by 3 bases, the J end by 8 bases, with 14 bases between. This CDR3 has 13 residues. CDR3 bases: TGCGCCAGCAGCTCCCGGGTTAGCGGGGGCTACACCTTC. Its protein product is CASSSRVSGGYTF.

This CDR3 is CASSYPDQGYTF. CDR3 bases: TGCGCCAGCAGCTACCCTGATCAGGGCTACACCTTC. The genes are TRBV5-1 and TRBJ1-2; D not resolved. Germline loops: CDR1 SGHRS, CDR2 YFSETQ. The CDR3 covers 12 residues. Trimming cost V 3 bases and J 8 bases, with 11 bases left between them.

The chain combines TRBV27 with TRBJ2-7; D remains ambiguous. This CDR3 is built from 14 residues. Trimming left V 0 bases short and J 0 bases short, with 6 bases between. The germline CDR1 and CDR2 sequences are MNHEY and SMNVEV (reference sequence). CDR3 coding DNA: TGTGCCAGCAGTTTATCCGACTCCTCCTACGAGCAGTACTTC. Residues: CASSLSDSSYEQYF.

The J gene is TRBJ1-2, the V gene TRBV12-3 or TRBV12-4; the match to TRBD1 covers 7 bases. V was pared by 7 bases and J by 4 bases, with 9 bases of the junction left unmatched. CDR3 length: 14 residues. The CDR3, as DNA: TGTGCCAGCACCGGGAGACAGGGCCTCTATGGCTACACCTTC. The encoded protein is CASTGRQGLYGYTF.

This clonotype was detected a few times. V gene TRBV29-1 combines with J gene TRBJ2-7, with D uncertain. The CDR3 loop spans 11 amino acids. V was cut by 4 bases and J by 7 bases, with 11 bases left in between. Germline V gene data show CDR1 as SQVTM and CDR2 as ANQGSEA. CDR3 bases: TGCAGCGTTGCGGGTCTGGGTGAGCAGTACTTC. Amino acids: CSVAGLGEQYF.

The chain couples TRBV14 to TRBJ1-3; no clear D gene. The CDR3 loop spans 16 amino acids. Per the germline V gene, CDR1 is SGHDN and CDR2 is FVKESK. With 1 base removed from V and 2 bases from J, the gap between germline ends came to 12 bases. The CDR3 DNA is TGTGCCAGCAGCCAAGTCCAAGGGATGACTGGAAACACCATATATTTT. Its translation is CASSQVQGMTGNTIYF. The full variable domain, in which reference TRBV14 and TRBJ1-3 provide the parts outside the CDR3, is EAGVTQFPSHSVIEKGQTVTLRCDPISGHDNLYWYRRVMGKEIKFLLHFVKESKQDESGMPNNRFLAERTGGTYSTLKVQPAELEDSGVYFCASSQVQGMTGNTIYFGEGSWLTVV.

This clonotype was counted between two and nine times. The CDR3 coding sequence is TGTGCCAGCAGTTACGGGCGAAATCTCGCTAACTATGGCTACACCTTC. Its protein is CASSYGRNLANYGYTF. V is TRBV6-5 and J is TRBJ1-2, with unresolved D. The CDR3 covers 16 residues. CDR1 is MNHEY and CDR2 is SVGAGI in the germline V gene. Trimming removed 2 bases from V and 0 bases from J, with 13 bases in between.

This chain uses TRBV2 with TRBJ2-3, with D hard to call. CDR1 and CDR2 (germline): SNHLY, FYNNEI. The CDR3 totals 14 residues. V dropped 5 bases and J dropped 2 bases, with 11 bases sitting between them. The CDR3 sequence is CASSPRSATDTQYF. DNA of the CDR3: TGTGCCAGCAGTCCCAGGAGTGCCACAGATACGCAGTATTTT.

This clonotype was detected a few times. The chain links TRBV7-8 to TRBJ2-2; maybe TRBD2 (5 bases). Trimming cost V 10 bases and J 0 bases, with 21 bases left between them. Germline V gene data show CDR1 as SGHVS and CDR2 as FQNEAQ. The CDR3 is 17 amino acids. As DNA, the CDR3 is TGTGCCACCCGACTCGCGGGCCGGAATTCGAACACCGGGGAGCTGTTTTTT. Translation gives CATRLAGRNSNTGELFF.

This clonotype was recorded a few times. The gene calls are TRBV11-2 and TRBJ2-2, with D uncertain. V gave up 4 bases and J gave up 7 bases, with 10 bases separating them. The CDR3 sequence is 13 residues long. Germline CDR1 and CDR2: SGHAT and FQNNGV. The CDR3 protein is CASSSLVGGELFF. Here the CDR3 DNA reads TGTGCCAGCAGCTCCCTGGTGGGCGGGGAGCTGTTTTTT.

This clonotype was found a few times. The J gene is TRBJ2-5, the V gene TRBV24-1; TRBD1 aligns across 10 bases. Germline CDR1 KGHDR, CDR2 SFDVKD. The CDR3 covers 17 residues. J lost 0 bases, V lost 0 bases, and 3 bases had no gene match. The CDR3 sequence: CATSDLAGTGDQETQYF. CDR3 nucleotide sequence: TGTGCCACCAGTGATTTGGCCGGGACAGGGGACCAAGAGACCCAGTACTTC.